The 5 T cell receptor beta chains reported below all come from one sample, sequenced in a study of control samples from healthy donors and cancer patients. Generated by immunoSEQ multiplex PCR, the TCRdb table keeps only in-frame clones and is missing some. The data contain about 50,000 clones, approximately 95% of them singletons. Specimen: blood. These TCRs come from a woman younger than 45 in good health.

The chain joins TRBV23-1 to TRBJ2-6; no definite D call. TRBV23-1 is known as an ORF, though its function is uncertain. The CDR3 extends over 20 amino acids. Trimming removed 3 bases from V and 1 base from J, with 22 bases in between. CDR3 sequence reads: CASSQPHRTNEASGANVLTF. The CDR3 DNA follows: TGCGCCAGCAGTCAGCCCCACCGGACCAACGAAGCATCTGGGGCCAACGTCCTGACTTTC.

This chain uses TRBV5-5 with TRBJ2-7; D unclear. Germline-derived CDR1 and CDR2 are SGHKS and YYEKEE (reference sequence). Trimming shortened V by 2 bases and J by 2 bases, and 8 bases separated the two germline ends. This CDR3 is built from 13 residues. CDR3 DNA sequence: TGTGCCAGCAGCTTCCACGTTACCTACGAGCAGTACTTC. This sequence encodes CASSFHVTYEQYF.

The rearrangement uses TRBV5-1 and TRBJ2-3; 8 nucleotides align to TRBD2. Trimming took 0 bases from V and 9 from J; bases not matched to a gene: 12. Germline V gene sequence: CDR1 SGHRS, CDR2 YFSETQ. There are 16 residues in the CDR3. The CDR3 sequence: CASSLESGGPPDTQYF. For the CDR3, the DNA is TGCGCCAGCAGCTTGGAATCGGGAGGGCCGCCCGACACGCAGTATTTT. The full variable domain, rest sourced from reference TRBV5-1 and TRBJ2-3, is KAGVTQTPRYLIKTRGQQVTLSCSPISGHRSVSWYQQTPGQGLQFLFEYFSETQRNKGNFPGRFSGRQFSNSRSEMNVSTLELGDSALYLCASSLESGGPPDTQYFGPGTRLTVL.

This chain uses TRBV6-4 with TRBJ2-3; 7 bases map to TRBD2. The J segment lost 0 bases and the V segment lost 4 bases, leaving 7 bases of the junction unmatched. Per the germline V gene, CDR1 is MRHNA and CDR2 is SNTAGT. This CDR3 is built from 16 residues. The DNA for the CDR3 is TGTGCCAGCAGTGCCAGCGGGGATCATAGCACAGATACGCAGTATTTT. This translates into CASSASGDHSTDTQYF.

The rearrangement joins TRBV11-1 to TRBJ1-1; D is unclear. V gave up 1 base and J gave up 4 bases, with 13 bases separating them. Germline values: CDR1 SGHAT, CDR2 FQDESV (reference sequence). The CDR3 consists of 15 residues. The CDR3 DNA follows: TGTGCCAGCAGCTTAGATTTTAGGGAGGGCACTGAAGCTTTCTTT. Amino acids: CASSLDFREGTEAFF.